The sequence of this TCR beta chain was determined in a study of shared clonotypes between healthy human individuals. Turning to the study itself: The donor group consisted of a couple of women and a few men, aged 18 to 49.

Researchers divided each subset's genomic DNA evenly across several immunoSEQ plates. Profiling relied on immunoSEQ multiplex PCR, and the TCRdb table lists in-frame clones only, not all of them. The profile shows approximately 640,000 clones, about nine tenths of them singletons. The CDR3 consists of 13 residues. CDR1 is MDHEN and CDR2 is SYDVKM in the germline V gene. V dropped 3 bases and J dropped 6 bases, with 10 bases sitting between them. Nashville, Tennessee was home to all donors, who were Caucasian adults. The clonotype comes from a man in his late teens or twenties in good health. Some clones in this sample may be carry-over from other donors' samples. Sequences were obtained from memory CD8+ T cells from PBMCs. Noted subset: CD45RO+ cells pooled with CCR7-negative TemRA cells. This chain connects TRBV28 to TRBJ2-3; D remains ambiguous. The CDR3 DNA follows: TGTGCCAGCAGTTTTGTGTTCGGGGATACGCAGTATTTT. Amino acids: CASSFVFGDTQYF.